A single sample gave rise to the 4 T cell receptor beta chains below, sequenced in a study of T cell clones after liver transplantation. Clones were sequenced by immunoSEQ multiplex PCR, and TCRdb holds only the in-frame ones, with some missing. The sample consists of about 47,000 clones, 86% of them appearing once. Sample: CD8+ T cells from blood, taken 12 months after liver transplant. These receptors were taken from a human patient who received a liver transplant. The graft donor may have given rise to some T cells.

The V and J genes are TRBV5-6 and TRBJ1-1; D gene uncertain. CDR1 is SGHDT, CDR2 YYEEEE, per germline. Trimming left V 0 bases short and J 1 base short, with 7 bases between. This CDR3 is built from 14 residues. The CDR3 reads CASSLGGANTEAFF. The DNA for the CDR3 is TGTGCCAGCAGCTTGGGGGGAGCGAACACTGAAGCTTTCTTT.

CDR3 in amino acids: CASSSTLAGAITDTQYF. CDR3 nucleotides: TGTGCCAGTAGTAGCACCTTAGCAGGGGCGATCACAGATACGCAGTATTTT. V gene TRBV19 combines with J gene TRBJ2-3, with a possible D match to TRBD1 (6 bases). The CDR3 sequence is 17 residues long. Deletions cut 4 bases from V and 2 bases from J, with 19 bases between. The germline V gene has CDR1 LNHDA and CDR2 SQIVND (reference sequence).

The CDR3 nucleotides are TGTGCCAGCAGCTCGACAGAGAACACCGGGGAGCTGTTTTTT. Its protein product is CASSSTENTGELFF. V usage is TRBV27 and J usage is TRBJ2-2; possibly TRBD1 for D (5 bases). Germline values: CDR1 MNHEY, CDR2 SMNVEV (reference sequence). Trimming pared 6 bases from V and 1 base from J, leaving 9 bases between. The CDR3 loop spans 14 amino acids.

The chain recombines TRBV5-1 with TRBJ1-4, with D perhaps matching TRBD1 (6 bases). CDR3 length equals 18 residues. Germline V lookup: CDR1 SGHRS, CDR2 YFSETQ. The V end was cut by 0 bases, the J end by 2 bases, with 17 bases between. CDR3 in amino acids: CASSLEGELLRTNEKLFF. DNA for the CDR3: TGCGCCAGCAGCTTGGAGGGGGAGTTGCTCCGGACTAATGAAAAACTGTTTTTT.